The rows below give T cell receptor beta chains drawn from one sample of a study of Graves' ophthalmopathy and Graves' hyperthyroidism. In TCRdb, the multiplex PCR reads were re-called with MiXCR into one record per CDR3 protein. The table lists around 400,000 distinct CDR3 sequences, approximately 20% of them singletons. Sequencing was performed on peripheral blood. These receptors came from a woman aged 18-35 years with Graves' ophthalmopathy. The CDR3 runs from the conserved cysteine through the conserved F or W. D genes are given only for firm matches. Clone size appears in some rows only: once, few, many, or a class for an expanded clone.

CDR3 DNA,CDR3 protein,V gene,J gene,clone size,D gene
TGCGCCAGCAGCTTGATGTGGGGCGTTCTGTTCTACGAGCAGTACTTC,CASSLMWGVLFYEQYF,TRBV5-1,TRBJ2-7,many,-
TGTGCCAGCAGCACTCCCCCCGGAGGGTTGGGCACTGAAGCTTTCTTT,CASSTPPGGLGTEAFF,TRBV11-1,TRBJ1-1,many,-
TGTGCCAGCACACGGTGGGGAGGCGAGGAGACCCAGTACTTC,CASTRWGGEETQYF,TRBV12-3/TRBV12-4,TRBJ2-5,once,-
TGTGCCAGTAGTATGCCAGGGCGCGACAATCAGCCCCAGCATTTT,CASSMPGRDNQPQHF,TRBV19,TRBJ1-5,many,-
TGTGCCAGCAGTTCTGGGACAGGAATCTTTTCGGGGGAGCAGTACTTC,CASSSGTGIFSGEQYF,TRBV27,TRBJ2-7,-,TRBD1
TGTGCCAGCAGTTCAACAGGGAATAGGGATCAGCCCCAGCATTTT,CASSSTGNRDQPQHF,TRBV12-3/TRBV12-4,TRBJ1-5,many,-
TGTGCCATCAGTTACGGAGACTATGGCTACACCTTC,CAISYGDYGYTF,TRBV10-3,TRBJ1-2,many,-
TGTGCCATCAGAGACAGGGTAGAGACCCAGTACTTC,CAIRDRVETQYF,TRBV10-3,TRBJ2-5,many,TRBD1
TGTGCCAGCAGTTTAAGGGAGTCCAAAAACATTCAGTACTTC,CASSLRESKNIQYF,TRBV28,TRBJ2-4,many,-
TGTGCCACAATGGTTCGGACTAGCCCCCCCGGGGAGCTGTTTTTT,CATMVRTSPPGELFF,TRBV10-3,TRBJ2-2,-,TRBD2
TGTGCCAGCAGTTTCGGGGCAGAGGGCCATGGCTACACCTTC,CASSFGAEGHGYTF,TRBV28,TRBJ1-2,-,-
TGTGCCAGCAGGCGCGACGGACCGGGGGCCCTGGGACTCTACGAGCAGTACTTC,CASRRDGPGALGLYEQYF,TRBV6-4,TRBJ2-7,many,-
TGTGCCAGCAGGGAGGGGGGGGCGGGAGATACGCAGTATTTT,CASREGGAGDTQYF,TRBV6-2/TRBV6-3,TRBJ2-3,many,-
TGTGCCAGCAGACCCAGGGTCGGTGGCTACACCTTC,CASRPRVGGYTF,TRBV6-1,TRBJ1-2,-,-
TGTGCCAGCAGTTCGTTACAAGCATCCTACGAGCAGTACTTC,CASSSLQASYEQYF,TRBV28,TRBJ2-7,few,-
TGCAGTGCTAACAGACAGGGTGAAGCTTTCTTT,CSANRQGEAFF,TRBV20-1,TRBJ1-1,many,TRBD1
TGTGCCAGCCTGGGACAGGGGAGTGACGAGCAGTACTTC,CASLGQGSDEQYF,TRBV11-2,TRBJ2-7,-,TRBD1